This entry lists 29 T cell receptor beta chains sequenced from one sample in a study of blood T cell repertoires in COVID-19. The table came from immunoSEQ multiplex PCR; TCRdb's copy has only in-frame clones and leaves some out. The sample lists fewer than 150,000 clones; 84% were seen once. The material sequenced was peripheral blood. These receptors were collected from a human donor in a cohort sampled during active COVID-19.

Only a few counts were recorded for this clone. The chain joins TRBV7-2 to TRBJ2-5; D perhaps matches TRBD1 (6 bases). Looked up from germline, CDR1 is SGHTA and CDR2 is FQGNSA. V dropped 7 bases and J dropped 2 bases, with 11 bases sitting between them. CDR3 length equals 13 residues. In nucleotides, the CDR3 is TGTGCCAGCACCGGGACAACACAAGAGACCCAGTACTTC. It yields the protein CASTGTTQETQYF. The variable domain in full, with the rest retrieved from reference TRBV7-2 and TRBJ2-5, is GAGVSQSPSNKVTEKGKDVELRCDPISGHTALYWYRQSLGQGLEFLIYFQGNSAPDKSGLPSDRFSAERTGGSVSTLTIQRTQQEDSAVYLCASTGTTQETQYFGPGTRLLVL.

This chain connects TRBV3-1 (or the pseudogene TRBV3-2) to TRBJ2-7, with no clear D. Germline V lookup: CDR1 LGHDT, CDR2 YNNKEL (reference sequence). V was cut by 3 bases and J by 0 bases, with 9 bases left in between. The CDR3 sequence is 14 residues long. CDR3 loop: CASSQSPNSYEQYF. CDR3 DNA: TGTGCCAGCAGCCAGAGTCCAAACTCCTACGAGCAGTACTTC.

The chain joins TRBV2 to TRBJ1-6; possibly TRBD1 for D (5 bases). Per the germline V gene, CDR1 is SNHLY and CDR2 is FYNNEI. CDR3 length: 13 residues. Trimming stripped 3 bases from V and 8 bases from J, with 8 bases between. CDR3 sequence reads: CASSDREYSPLHF. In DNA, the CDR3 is TGTGCCAGCAGTGACAGGGAATATTCACCCCTCCACTTT.

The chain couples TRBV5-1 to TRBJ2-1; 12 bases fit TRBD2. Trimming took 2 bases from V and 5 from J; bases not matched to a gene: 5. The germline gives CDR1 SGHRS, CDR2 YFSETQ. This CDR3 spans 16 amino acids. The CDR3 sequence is CASSFGTSGLHNEQFF. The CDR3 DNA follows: TGCGCCAGCAGCTTCGGGACTAGCGGGCTCCACAATGAGCAGTTCTTC.

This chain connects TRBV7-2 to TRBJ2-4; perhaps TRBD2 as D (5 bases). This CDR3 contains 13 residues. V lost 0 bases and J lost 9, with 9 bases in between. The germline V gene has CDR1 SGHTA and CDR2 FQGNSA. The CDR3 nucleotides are TGTGCCAGCAGCTTAGCGAGGGAAAGCATTCAGTACTTC. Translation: CASSLARESIQYF. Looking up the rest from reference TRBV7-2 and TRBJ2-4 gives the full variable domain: GAGVSQSPSNKVTEKGKDVELRCDPISGHTALYWYRQSLGQGLEFLIYFQGNSAPDKSGLPSDRFSAERTGGSVSTLTIQRTQQEDSAVYLCASSLARESIQYFGAGTRLSVL.

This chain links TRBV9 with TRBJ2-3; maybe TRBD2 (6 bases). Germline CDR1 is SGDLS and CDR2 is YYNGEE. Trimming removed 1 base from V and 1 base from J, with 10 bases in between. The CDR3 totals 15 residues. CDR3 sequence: CASSVIAARTDTQYF. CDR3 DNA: TGTGCCAGCAGCGTAATAGCGGCGCGCACAGATACGCAGTATTTT.

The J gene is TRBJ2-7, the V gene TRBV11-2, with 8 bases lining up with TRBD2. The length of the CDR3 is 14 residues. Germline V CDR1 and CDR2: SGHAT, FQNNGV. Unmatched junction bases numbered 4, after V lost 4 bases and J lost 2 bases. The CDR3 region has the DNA TGTGCCAGCAGCTCCGAGACTAGCGCCTACGAGCAGTACTTC. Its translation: CASSSETSAYEQYF.

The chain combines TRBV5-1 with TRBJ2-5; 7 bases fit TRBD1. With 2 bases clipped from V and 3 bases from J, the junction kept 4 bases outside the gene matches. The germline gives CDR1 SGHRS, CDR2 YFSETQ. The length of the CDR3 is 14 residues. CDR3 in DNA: TGCGCCAGCAGCTTACGACAGGGAGAAGAGACCCAGTACTTC. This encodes CASSLRQGEETQYF. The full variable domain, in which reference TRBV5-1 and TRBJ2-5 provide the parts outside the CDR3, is KAGVTQTPRYLIKTRGQQVTLSCSPISGHRSVSWYQQTPGQGLQFLFEYFSETQRNKGNFPGRFSGRQFSNSRSEMNVSTLELGDSALYLCASSLRQGEETQYFGPGTRLLVL.

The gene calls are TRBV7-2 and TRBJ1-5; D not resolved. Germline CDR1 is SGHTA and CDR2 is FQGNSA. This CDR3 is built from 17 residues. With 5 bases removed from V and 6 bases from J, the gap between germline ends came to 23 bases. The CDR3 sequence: CASSPRIRGSPGQPQHF. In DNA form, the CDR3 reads TGTGCCAGCAGCCCGAGGATCCGAGGGTCTCCAGGTCAGCCCCAGCATTTT.

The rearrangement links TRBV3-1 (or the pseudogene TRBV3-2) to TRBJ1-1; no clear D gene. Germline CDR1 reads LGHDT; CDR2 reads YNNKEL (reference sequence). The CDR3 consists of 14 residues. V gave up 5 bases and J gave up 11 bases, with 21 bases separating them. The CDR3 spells CASSESPAGMNAFF. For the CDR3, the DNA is TGTGCCAGCAGCGAGAGTCCTGCGGGGATGAATGCTTTCTTT.

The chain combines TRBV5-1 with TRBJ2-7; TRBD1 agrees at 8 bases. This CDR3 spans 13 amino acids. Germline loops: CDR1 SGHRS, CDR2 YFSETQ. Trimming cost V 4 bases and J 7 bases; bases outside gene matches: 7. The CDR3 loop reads CASSPDRAGEQYF. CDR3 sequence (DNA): TGCGCCAGCAGCCCGGACAGGGCAGGAGAGCAGTACTTC.

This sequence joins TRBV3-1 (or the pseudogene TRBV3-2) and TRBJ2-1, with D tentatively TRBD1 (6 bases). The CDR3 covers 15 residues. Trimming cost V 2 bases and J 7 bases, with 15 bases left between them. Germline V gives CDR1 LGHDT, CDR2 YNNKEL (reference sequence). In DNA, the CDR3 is TGTGCCAGCAGCCAATCAGGGGCCTGGACGAATGAGCAGTTCTTC. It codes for CASSQSGAWTNEQFF.

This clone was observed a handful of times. CDR3 in amino acids: CASQKEGRLENTIYF. The CDR3 region has the DNA TGTGCCAGCCAGAAGGAGGGGCGGTTAGAAAACACCATATATTTT. The rearrangement joins TRBV6-6 to TRBJ1-3; a possible D gene is TRBD1 (5 bases). Trimming left V 8 bases short and J 6 bases short, with 20 bases between. Germline V gene lookup returns CDR1 MNHNY and CDR2 SVGAGI (reference sequence). This CDR3 contains 15 residues.

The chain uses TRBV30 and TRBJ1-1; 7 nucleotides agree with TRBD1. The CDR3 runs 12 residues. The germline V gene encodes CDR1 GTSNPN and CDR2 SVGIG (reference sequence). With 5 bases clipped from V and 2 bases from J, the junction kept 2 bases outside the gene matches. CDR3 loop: CAWGQENTEAFF. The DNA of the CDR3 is TGTGCCTGGGGACAGGAAAACACTGAAGCTTTCTTT.

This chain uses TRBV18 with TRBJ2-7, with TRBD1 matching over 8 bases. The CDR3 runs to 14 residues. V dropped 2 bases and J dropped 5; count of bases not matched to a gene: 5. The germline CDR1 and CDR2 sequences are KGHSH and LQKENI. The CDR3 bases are TGTGCCAGCTCACCAGACGGGACAGGAGACGAGCAGTACTTC. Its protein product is CASSPDGTGDEQYF.

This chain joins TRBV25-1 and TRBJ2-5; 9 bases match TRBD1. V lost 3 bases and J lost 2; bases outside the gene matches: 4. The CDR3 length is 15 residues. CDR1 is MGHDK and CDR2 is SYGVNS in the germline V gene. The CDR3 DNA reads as TGTGCCAGCAGTGATATGGACAGGGGTCAAGAGACCCAGTACTTC. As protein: CASSDMDRGQETQYF.

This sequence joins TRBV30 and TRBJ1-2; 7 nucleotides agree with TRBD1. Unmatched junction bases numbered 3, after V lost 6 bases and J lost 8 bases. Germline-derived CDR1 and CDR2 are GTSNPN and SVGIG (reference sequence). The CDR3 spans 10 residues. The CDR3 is CACAGGGYTF. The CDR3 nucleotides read TGTGCCTGCGCAGGGGGGGGCTACACCTTC. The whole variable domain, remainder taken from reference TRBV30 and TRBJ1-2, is SQTIHQWPATLVQPVGSPLSLECTVEGTSNPNLYWYRQAAGRGLQLLFYSVGIGQISSEVPQNLSASRPQDRQFILSSKKLLLSDSGFYLCACAGGGYTFGSGTRLTVV.

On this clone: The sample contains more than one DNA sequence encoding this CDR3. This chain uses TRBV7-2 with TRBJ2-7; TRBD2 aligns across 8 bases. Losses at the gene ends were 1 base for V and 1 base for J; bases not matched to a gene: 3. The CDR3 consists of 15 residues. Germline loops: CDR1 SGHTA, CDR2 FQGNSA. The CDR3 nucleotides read TGTGCCAGCAGCTTAGTGGCGGGGGGTTCCTACGAGCAGTACTTC. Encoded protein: CASSLVAGGSYEQYF.

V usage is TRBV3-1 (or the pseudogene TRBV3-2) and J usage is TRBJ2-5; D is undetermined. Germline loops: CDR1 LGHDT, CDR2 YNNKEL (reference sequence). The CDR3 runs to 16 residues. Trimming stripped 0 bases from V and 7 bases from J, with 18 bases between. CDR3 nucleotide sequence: TGTGCCAGCAGCCAAGAAGGTGGGCCCCCCCTCGGGACCCAGTACTTC. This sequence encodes CASSQEGGPPLGTQYF.

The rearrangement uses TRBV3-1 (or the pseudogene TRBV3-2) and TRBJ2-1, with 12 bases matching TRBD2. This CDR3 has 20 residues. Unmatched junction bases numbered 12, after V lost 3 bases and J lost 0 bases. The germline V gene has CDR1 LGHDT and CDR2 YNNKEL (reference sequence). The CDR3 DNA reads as TGTGCCAGCAGCCAGGTACTAGCGGGGGGCGCAAGAAGCTCCTACAATGAGCAGTTCTTC. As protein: CASSQVLAGGARSSYNEQFF.

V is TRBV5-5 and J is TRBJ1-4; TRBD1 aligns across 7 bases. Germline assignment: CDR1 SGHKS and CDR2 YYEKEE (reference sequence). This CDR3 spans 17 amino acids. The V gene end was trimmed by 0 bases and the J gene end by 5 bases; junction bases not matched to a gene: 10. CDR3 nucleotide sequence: TGTGCCAGCAGCTTGGAGCTCTCCAGGGGGTGGAATGAAAAACTGTTTTTT. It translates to CASSLELSRGWNEKLFF. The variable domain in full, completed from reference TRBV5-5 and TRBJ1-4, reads DAGVTQSPTHLIKTRGQQVTLRCSPISGHKSVSWYQQVLGQGPQFIFQYYEKEERGRGNFPDRFSARQFPNYSSELNVNALLLGDSALYLCASSLELSRGWNEKLFFGSGTQLSVL.

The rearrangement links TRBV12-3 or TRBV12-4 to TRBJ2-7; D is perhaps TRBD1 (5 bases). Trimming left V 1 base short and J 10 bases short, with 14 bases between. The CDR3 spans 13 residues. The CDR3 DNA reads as TGTGCCAGCAGTTTAGGGCAGGGTATCGATCAGTACTTC. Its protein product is CASSLGQGIDQYF.

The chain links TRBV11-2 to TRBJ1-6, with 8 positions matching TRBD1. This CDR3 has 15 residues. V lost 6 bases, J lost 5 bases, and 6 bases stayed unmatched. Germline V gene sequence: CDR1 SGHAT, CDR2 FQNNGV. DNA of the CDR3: TGTGCCAGCAGACCGCACAGGGGGAATAATTCACCCCTCCACTTT. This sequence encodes CASRPHRGNNSPLHF. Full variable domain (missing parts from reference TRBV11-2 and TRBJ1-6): EAGVAQSPRYKIIEKRQSVAFWCNPISGHATLYWYQQILGQGPKLLIQFQNNGVVDDSQLPKDRFSAERLKGVDSTLKIQPAKLEDSAVYLCASRPHRGNNSPLHFGNGTRLTVT.

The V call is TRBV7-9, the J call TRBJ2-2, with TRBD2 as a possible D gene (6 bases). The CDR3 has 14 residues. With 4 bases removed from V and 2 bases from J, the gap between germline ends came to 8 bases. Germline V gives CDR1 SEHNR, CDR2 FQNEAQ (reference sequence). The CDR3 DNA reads TGTGCCAGCAGCTGGGCGGGAAACACCGGGGAGCTGTTTTTT. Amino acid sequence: CASSWAGNTGELFF.

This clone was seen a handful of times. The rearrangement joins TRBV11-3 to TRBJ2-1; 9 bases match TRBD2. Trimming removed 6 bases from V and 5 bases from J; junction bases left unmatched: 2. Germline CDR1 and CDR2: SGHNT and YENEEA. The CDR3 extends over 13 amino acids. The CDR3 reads CASSKRGDNEQFF. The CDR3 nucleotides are TGTGCCAGCAGTAAGCGGGGGGACAATGAGCAGTTCTTC.

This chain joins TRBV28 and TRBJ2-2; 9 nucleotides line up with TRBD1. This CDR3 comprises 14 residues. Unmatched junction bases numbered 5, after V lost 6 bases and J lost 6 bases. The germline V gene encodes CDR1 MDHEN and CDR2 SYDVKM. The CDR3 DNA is TGTGCCAGCAGCCCGGGACAGGGCCCCGGGGAGCTGTTTTTT. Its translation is CASSPGQGPGELFF.

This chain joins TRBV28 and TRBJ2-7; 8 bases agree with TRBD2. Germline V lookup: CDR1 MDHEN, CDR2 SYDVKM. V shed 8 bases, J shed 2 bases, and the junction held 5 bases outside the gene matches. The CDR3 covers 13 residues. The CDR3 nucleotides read TGTGCCAGCGTAGCCGGGGGGGCCTACGAGCAGTACTTC. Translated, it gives CASVAGGAYEQYF.

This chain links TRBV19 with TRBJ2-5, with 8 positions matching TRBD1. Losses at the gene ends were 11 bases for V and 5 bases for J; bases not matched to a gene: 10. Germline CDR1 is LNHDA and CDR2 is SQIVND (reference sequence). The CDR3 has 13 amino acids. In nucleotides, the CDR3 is TGTGCCGCAACAGGGGGTTCGGGTGAGACCCAGTACTTC. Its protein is CAATGGSGETQYF. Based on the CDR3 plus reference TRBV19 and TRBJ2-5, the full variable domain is DGGITQSPKYLFRKEGQNVTLSCEQNLNHDAMYWYRQDPGQGLRLIYYSQIVNDFQKGDIAEGYSVSREKKESFPLTVTSAQKNPTAFYLCAATGGSGETQYFGPGTRLLVL.

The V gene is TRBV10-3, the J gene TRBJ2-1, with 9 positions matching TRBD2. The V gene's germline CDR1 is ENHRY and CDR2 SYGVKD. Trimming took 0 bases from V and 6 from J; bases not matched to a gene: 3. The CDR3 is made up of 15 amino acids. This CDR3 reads CAISESAGGSNEQFF. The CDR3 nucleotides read TGTGCCATCAGTGAGTCGGCGGGGGGGAGCAATGAGCAGTTCTTC.